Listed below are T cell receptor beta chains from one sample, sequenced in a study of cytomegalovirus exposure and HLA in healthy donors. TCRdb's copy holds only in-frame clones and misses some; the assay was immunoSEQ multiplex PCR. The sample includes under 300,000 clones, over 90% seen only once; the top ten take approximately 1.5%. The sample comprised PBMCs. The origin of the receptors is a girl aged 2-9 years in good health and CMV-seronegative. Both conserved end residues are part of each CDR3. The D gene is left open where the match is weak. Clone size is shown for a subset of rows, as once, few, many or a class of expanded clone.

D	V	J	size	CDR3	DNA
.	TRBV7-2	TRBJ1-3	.	CASSLSATPGNTIYF	TGTGCCAGCAGCTTAAGTGCCACTCCAGGAAACACCATATATTTT
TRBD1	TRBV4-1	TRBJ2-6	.	CASSQGQEPSGANVLTF	TGCGCCAGCAGCCAGGGACAGGAGCCCTCTGGGGCCAACGTCCTGACTTTC
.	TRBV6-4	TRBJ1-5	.	CASSDTGNQPQHF	TGTGCCAGCAGTGATACAGGGAATCAGCCCCAGCATTTT
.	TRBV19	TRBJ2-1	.	CASSIGGVDSYNEQFF	TGTGCCAGTAGTATAGGCGGAGTCGACTCCTACAATGAGCAGTTCTTC
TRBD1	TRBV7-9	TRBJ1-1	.	CSSSPETGVTEAFF	TGTTCCAGCAGCCCAGAGACAGGGGTGACTGAAGCTTTCTTT
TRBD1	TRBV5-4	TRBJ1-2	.	CASSLRGLLNYGYTF	TGTGCCAGCAGCTTGAGGGGGCTCCTAAACTATGGCTACACCTTC
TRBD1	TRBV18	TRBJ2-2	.	CASSPTRDRVNTGELFF	TGTGCCAGCTCACCCACCCGGGACAGGGTCAACACCGGGGAGCTGTTTTTT
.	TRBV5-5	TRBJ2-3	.	CASSLSRGMSTDTQYF	TGTGCCAGCAGCTTGTCCCGGGGGATGAGCACAGATACGCAGTATTTT
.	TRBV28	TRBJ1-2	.	CASSFRGATGYTF	TGTGCCAGCAGTTTCCGGGGGGCGACGGGCTACACCTTC
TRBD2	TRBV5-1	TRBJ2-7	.	CASRDGGTNEQYF	TGCGCCAGCCGTGACGGGGGGACCAACGAGCAGTACTTC
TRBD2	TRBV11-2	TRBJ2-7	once	CASSLEGGSYEQYF	TGTGCCAGCAGCTTAGAGGGGGGGTCCTACGAGCAGTACTTC
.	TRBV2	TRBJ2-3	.	CASSEARGSSTDTQYF	TGTGCCAGCAGTGAAGCGCGGGGTTCTAGCACAGATACGCAGTATTTT
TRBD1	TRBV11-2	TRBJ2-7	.	CASRPPFTGDYEQYF	TGTGCCAGCAGACCTCCGTTCACAGGGGACTACGAGCAGTACTTC
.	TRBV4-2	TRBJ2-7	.	CASSQDLDSTYEQYF	TGTGCCAGCAGCCAAGATCTTGACAGCACCTACGAGCAGTACTTC
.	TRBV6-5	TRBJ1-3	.	CASNPGVGGGNTIYF	TGTGCCAGCAACCCGGGAGTGGGGGGTGGAAACACCATATATTTT
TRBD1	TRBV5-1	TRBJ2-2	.	CASSSQGQSNTGELFF	TGCGCCAGCAGCTCGCAGGGACAGTCGAACACCGGGGAGCTGTTTTTT
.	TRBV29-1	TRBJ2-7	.	CSGQDRSYEQYF	TGCAGCGGACAGGATCGTTCCTACGAGCAGTACTTC
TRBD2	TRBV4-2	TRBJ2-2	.	CASSREVAGSLNTGELFF	TGTGCCAGCAGCCGGGAAGTAGCGGGCTCCTTAAACACCGGGGAGCTGTTTTTT
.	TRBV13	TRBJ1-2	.	CASSLGRSNYGYTF	TGTGCCAGCAGCTTAGGACGTAGTAACTATGGCTACACCTTC
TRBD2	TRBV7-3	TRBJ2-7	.	CASSRGGGADEQYF	TGTGCCAGCAGCCGAGGCGGGGGGGCGGACGAGCAGTACTTC
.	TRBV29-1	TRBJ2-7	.	CSVESGYEQYF	TGCAGCGTTGAATCGGGTTACGAGCAGTACTTC
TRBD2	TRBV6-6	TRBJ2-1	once	CASSFRLAGDEQFF	TGTGCCAGCAGCTTCAGACTAGCGGGTGATGAGCAGTTCTTC
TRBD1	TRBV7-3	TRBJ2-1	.	CASSLKGQGAYNEQFF	TGTGCCAGCAGCTTAAAAGGGCAGGGGGCCTACAATGAGCAGTTCTTC
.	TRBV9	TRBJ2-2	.	CATSKLDTGELFF	TGTGCCACCAGCAAGCTGGACACCGGGGAGCTGTTTTTT
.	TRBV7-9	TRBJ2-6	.	CASYGPQPFGANVLTF	TGTGCCAGCTATGGGCCCCAACCGTTCGGGGCCAACGTCCTGACTTTC
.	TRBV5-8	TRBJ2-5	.	CASSPRGSGQETQYF	TGTGCCAGCAGCCCCCGAGGTAGCGGACAAGAGACCCAGTACTTC
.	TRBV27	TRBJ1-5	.	CASGNSGRGRNQPQHF	TGTGCCAGCGGAAACTCGGGCAGGGGACGCAATCAGCCCCAGCATTTT
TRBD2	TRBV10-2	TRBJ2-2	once	CASTLAGAGELFF	TGCGCCAGTACTCTAGCGGGGGCCGGGGAGCTGTTTTTT
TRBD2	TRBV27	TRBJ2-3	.	CASSNPRGATDTQYF	TGTGCCAGCAGTAACCCGCGGGGGGCCACAGATACGCAGTATTTT
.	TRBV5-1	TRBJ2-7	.	CASSLGQDSSYEQYF	TGCGCCAGCAGCTTGGGACAGGACAGCTCCTACGAGCAGTACTTC
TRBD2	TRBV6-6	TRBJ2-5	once	CASMRGAAGETQHF	TGTGCCAGCATGAGGGGCGCGGCGGGGGAGACCCAGCACTTC
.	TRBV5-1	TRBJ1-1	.	CASSLRLRDTEAFF	TGCGCCAGCAGCTTAAGGCTCAGGGACACTGAAGCTTTCTTT
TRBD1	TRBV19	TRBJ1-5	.	CASSMGQLIAQHF	TGTGCCAGTAGTATGGGACAGTTAATAGCCCAGCATTTT
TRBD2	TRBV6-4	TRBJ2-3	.	CASRDQTSGRAYSTDTQYF	TGTGCCAGCAGGGATCAGACTAGCGGGAGAGCTTATTCCACAGATACGCAGTATTTT
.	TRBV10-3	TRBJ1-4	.	CAIRGATNEKLFF	TGTGCCATCAGGGGAGCAACTAATGAAAAACTGTTTTTT
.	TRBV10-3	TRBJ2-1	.	CAIGGANLNDNEQFF	TGTGCCATCGGGGGCGCGAACTTGAACGACAATGAGCAGTTCTTC
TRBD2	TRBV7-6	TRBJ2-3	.	CASSLGTGRGTDTQYF	TGTGCCAGCAGCTTAGGAACGGGGAGGGGCACAGATACGCAGTATTTT
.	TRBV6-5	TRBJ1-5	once	CASSPTFSNQPQHF	TGTGCCAGCAGTCCTACGTTTAGCAATCAGCCCCAGCATTTT
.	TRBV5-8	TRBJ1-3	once	CASSLGYTNTIYF	TGTGCCAGCAGCTTGGGTTACACAAACACCATATATTTT
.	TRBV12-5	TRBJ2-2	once	CASGLVRAGRNTGELFF	TGTGCTAGTGGTTTGGTACGGGCGGGACGCAACACCGGGGAGCTGTTTTTT
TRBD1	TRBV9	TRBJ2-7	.	CASSAAGTGRNEQYF	TGTGCCAGCAGCGCGGCCGGGACAGGGAGGAATGAGCAGTACTTC
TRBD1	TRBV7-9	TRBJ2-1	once	CASSLGGQGRSYNEQFF	TGTGCCAGCAGCTTAGGAGGACAGGGTCGGTCCTACAATGAGCAGTTCTTC
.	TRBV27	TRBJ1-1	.	CASSFSRMNTEAFF	TGTGCCAGCAGTTTCAGCAGGATGAACACTGAAGCTTTCTTT
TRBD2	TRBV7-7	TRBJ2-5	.	CASSPTSGNLETQYF	TGTGCCAGCAGCCCAACTAGCGGGAATTTGGAGACCCAGTACTTC
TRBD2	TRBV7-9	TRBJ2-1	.	CASSLVAGTTYNEQFF	TGTGCCAGCAGCTTAGTAGCGGGGACTACTTACAATGAGCAGTTCTTC
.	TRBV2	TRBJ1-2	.	CASSEALHDFRGYTF	TGTGCCAGCAGTGAAGCGCTTCATGACTTCCGAGGCTACACCTTC
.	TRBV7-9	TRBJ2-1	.	CASSSSHVELGYNEQFF	TGTGCCAGCAGCTCCTCCCATGTCGAGCTCGGCTACAATGAGCAGTTCTTC
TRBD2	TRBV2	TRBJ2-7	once	CASRHRPGLAGGPYEQYF	TGTGCCAGCAGACATAGACCGGGACTAGCGGGGGGGCCCTACGAGCAGTACTTC
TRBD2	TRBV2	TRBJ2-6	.	CASNDNPGGWGANVLTF	TGTGCCAGCAATGACAACCCGGGGGGTTGGGGGGCCAACGTCCTGACTTTC
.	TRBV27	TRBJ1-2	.	CASSFGGVNYGYTF	TGTGCCAGCAGTTTTGGGGGGGTGAACTATGGCTACACCTTC
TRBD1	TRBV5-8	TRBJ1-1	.	CASSLAGTANTEAFF	TGTGCCAGCAGCTTGGCAGGGACAGCGAACACTGAAGCTTTCTTT
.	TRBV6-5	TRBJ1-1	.	CASSYSNMNTEAFF	TGTGCCAGCAGTTACTCGAACATGAACACTGAAGCTTTCTTT
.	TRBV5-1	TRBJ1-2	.	CASSLLTSTEYNYGYTF	TGCGCCAGCAGCTTGTTAACGTCGACAGAATACAACTATGGCTACACCTTC
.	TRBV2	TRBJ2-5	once	CASSNRVRRETQYF	TGTGCCAGCAGTAACAGGGTGAGACGAGAGACCCAGTACTTC
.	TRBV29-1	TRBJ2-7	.	CSVYAETYEQYF	TGCAGCGTTTATGCGGAGACCTACGAGCAGTACTTC
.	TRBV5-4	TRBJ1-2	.	CASSLGSNYGYTF	TGTGCCAGCAGCTTGGGGAGTAACTATGGCTACACCTTC